This TCR beta chain was identified during a study of T-cell memory formation after mild COVID-19. Study overall: Across donors, TCR clusters were largely donor specific. Study-wide findings and caveats: Later expanders leaned CD4+, whereas day 15 to 85 contracting clones were balanced CD4/CD8. Memory sampled before infection contained some responding clones, suggesting cross-reactive memory joined. Mostly located in CM and EM were contracting CD4+ clones, with contracting CD8+ clones located in EMRA.

This clonotype was recorded at least ten times. What it binds is not known. TCRdb re-called the 5' RACE reads with MiXCR, one entry per CDR3 protein. The data hold a few hundred thousand distinct CDR3 sequences, with over 15% observed a single time. The CDR3 consists of 17 residues. With 4 bases clipped from V and 7 bases from J, the junction kept 15 bases outside the gene matches. Germline values: CDR1 MGHRA, CDR2 YSYEKL. The rearrangement joins TRBV4-1 to TRBJ2-1; 8 bases match TRBD2. The sequenced sample consisted of PBMCs or a T cell subset sorted from them (not recorded which). The origin of this receptor is a man between 18 and 35 years old who had mild COVID-19 (a few samples of this study predate the infection). Cell type and time point are not known. The CDR3 loop is CASSPSINGGAWNEQFF. CDR3 DNA sequence: TGCGCCAGCAGCCCCTCGATTAACGGGGGGGCCTGGAATGAGCAGTTCTTC.